This TCR beta chain emerged from a study of radiotherapy plus CTLA-4 blockade in lung cancer. Assay used: immunoSEQ multiplex PCR; TCRdb lists only in-frame clones, some missing. Among 62,000 or so clones listed, around three quarters were seen once. This CDR3 contains 14 residues. Germline CDR1 and CDR2: SEHNR and FQNEAQ (reference sequence). J was trimmed by 6 bases and V by 6 bases; bases with no gene match: 8. The input for sequencing was peripheral blood, taken from a patient treated with radiotherapy plus ipilimumab. The genes are TRBV7-9 and TRBJ2-1, with 7 bases fitting TRBD1. The receptor was derived from a human donor with non-small cell lung cancer who had a complete response to radiotherapy plus ipilimumab. This chain's CDR3 is CASSLRQGSNEQFF. Written as DNA, the CDR3 is TGTGCCAGCAGTTTAAGACAGGGTTCCAATGAGCAGTTCTTC. Full variable domain (remainder filled in from reference TRBV7-9 and TRBJ2-1): DTGVSQNPRHKITKRGQNVTFRCDPISEHNRLYWYRQTLGQGPEFLTYFQNEAQLEKSRLLSDRFSAERPKGSFSTLEIQRTEQGDSAMYLCASSLRQGSNEQFFGPGTRLTVL.